This TCR beta chain was obtained from a study of T cells in Graves' hyperthyroidism and ophthalmopathy. Study observations and caveats: It was a median approximately 7.1 months before onset that the model predicted ophthalmopathy. Researchers found most expanded thyroid clonotypes above 0.001 in blood as well.

Many counts were recorded for this clonotype. Antigen: not known. Amplified TCR beta CDR3 regions came from RNA transcripts. TCR CDR3 underwent first-round RT-PCR with the HTBI primer set. One entry per CDR3 protein, called by TCRdb with MiXCR from the multiplex PCR reads. Altogether about 610,000 distinct CDR3 sequences are present, approximately 14% being singletons, with the ten largest covering over 3.5%. Uncontrolled infection, other autoimmune disease, pregnancy or lactation disqualified patients from enrolment. A roughly 10 ml volume of fresh peripheral blood provided the PBMCs. Germline V gene sequence: CDR1 LNHNV, CDR2 YYDKDF (reference sequence). Trimming stripped 4 bases from V and 1 base from J, with 14 bases between. The CDR3 extends over 16 amino acids.

This TCR came from a woman aged 40 to 50 with Graves' ophthalmopathy. The chain recombines TRBV15 with TRBJ2-4; maybe TRBD1 (6 bases). The sample was blood. CDR3: CATSTGQWEAKNIQYF. In DNA form, the CDR3 reads TGTGCCACCAGCACAGGACAGTGGGAGGCCAAAAACATTCAGTACTTC.